This T cell receptor (beta chain) was captured by sequencing in a study of OX40 agonist ivuxolimab in advanced cancers. Some background on the complete study: Ivuxolimab was an agonistic, fully human IgG2 monoclonal antibody directed against OX40 (CD134), a costimulatory receptor. Intravenous ivuxolimab was administered to patients every 2 weeks at six dose levels: 0.01, 0.1, 0.3, 1.5, 3 and 10 mg/kg. Among the roughly 52 dose-escalation patients, some 20 had hepatocellular carcinoma, roughly 15 melanoma, 9 renal cell carcinoma and 9 head and neck cancer. The dose-escalation cohort was about 83% male with a mean age of around 62 years, ranging from about 20 to 80. Prior anti-PD-1, anti-PD-L1 or anti-CTLA-4 therapy was permitted, and checkpoint inhibitors had been received by roughly 40% of dose-escalation patients. Partial responses occurred in three dose-escalation patients: two with cutaneous melanoma and one with hepatocellular carcinoma. Peripheral TCRbeta sequencing aimed to test whether ivuxolimab altered TCR sequence diversity and caused clonal T-cell expansion. The paper describes the monotherapy dose-escalation part (N of about 47 patients) of the phase I trial of ivuxolimab.

Patients with a history of autoimmune disease or receiving systemic immunosuppression were excluded from the trial. Peripheral blood for TCR sequencing was drawn from every dose cohort at baseline, at cycle 4 day 1 and at cycle 7 day 1. The samples were drawn from a first-in-human, open-label, multicenter phase I dose-escalation trial of ivuxolimab. Adults with locally advanced or metastatic melanoma, renal cell, hepatocellular, or head and neck squamous cell carcinoma were enrolled in the trial. Before TCR sequencing, CD4+ and CD8+ T cells were separately sorted from peripheral blood. CDR1 and CDR2 are drawn from the germline V gene: SGHTA, FQGNSA. Measured from the cysteine to the phenylalanine, the CDR3 is 14 residues long. Only the CDR3 region is kept as DNA, spanning 42 bases read in frame from base 1. V is reduced by 8 bases and J by 0 bases, leaving a spacing of 14 bases between them. To note about this clone: Which antigen it targets is not known. There are no base qualities to consult, and no much larger clone falls within one base.

What the authors observed across the whole study: At doses of 0.1 to 3.0 mg/kg, clonal expansion of both CD4+ and CD8+ T cells in blood was seen between baseline and week 6. After ivuxolimab, CD8+ T cells had more expanded clones than CD4+ T cells on average. In partial responders in the 0.1-3.0 mg/kg groups, normalized peripheral clonal expansion was found to be among the lowest, especially among CD8+ T cells. Low levels of normalized T-cell clonal expansion were also shown by some nonresponding patients. The antigen specificity of the clonally expanded peripheral T cells was not determined.

To sequence the TCRbeta CDR3 region, genomic DNA was isolated from the sorted cells. The immunoSEQ Assay was used for sequencing of TCRbeta CDR3 regions. The clones in this table, taken by TCRdb from immuneACCESS, are in-frame only. Not every clone is retained; where verified, under half of the shortfall comes from an unresolved V gene, and the cause of the rest is unknown. The sample has some 50,000 clones on record, 84% of them singletons. Around 2.6% of the sample is taken by the ten largest. Specimen: CD4+ or CD8+ T cells sorted from blood, collected in a trial of the OX40 agonist ivuxolimab. This receptor was taken from an adult with an advanced solid tumor such as melanoma, head and neck, liver or kidney cancer. The chain joins TRBV7-2 to TRBJ2-7; perhaps TRBD2 is the D gene, with 7 bases matching. The nucleotide sequence is given as TGTGCCAGCCGGTCGGGGGGCTCCTCCTACGAGCAGTACTTC. This codes for CASRSGGSSYEQYF.